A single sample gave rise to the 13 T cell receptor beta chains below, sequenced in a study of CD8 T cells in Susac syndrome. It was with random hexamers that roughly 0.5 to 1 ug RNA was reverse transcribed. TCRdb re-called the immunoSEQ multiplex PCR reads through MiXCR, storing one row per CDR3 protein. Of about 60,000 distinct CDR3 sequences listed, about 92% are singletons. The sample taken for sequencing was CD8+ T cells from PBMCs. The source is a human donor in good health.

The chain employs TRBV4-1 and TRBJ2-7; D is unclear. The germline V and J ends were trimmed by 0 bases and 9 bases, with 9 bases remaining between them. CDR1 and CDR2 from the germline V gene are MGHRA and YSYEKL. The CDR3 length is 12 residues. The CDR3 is CASSQDPGAQYF. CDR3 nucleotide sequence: TGCGCCAGCAGCCAAGATCCAGGCGCGCAGTACTTC.

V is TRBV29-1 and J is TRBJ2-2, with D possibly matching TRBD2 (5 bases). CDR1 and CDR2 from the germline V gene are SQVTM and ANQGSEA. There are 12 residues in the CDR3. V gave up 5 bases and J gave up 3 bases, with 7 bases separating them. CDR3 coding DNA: TGCAGCGTTCAGAGGGACACCGGGGAGCTGTTTTTT. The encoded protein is CSVQRDTGELFF.

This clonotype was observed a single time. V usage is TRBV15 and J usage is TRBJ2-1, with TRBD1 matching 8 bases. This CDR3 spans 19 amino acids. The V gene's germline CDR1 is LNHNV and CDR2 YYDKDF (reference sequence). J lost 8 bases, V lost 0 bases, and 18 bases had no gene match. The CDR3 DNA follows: TGTGCCACCAGCAGAGAGCTGACAGGGGTCATCTCTAGGTCTGATGAGCAGTTCTTC. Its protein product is CATSRELTGVISRSDEQFF.

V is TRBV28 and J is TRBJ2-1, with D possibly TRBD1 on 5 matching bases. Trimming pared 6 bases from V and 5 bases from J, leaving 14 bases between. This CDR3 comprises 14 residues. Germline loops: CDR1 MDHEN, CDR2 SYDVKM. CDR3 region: CASSVGRGNNEQFF. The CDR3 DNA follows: TGTGCCAGCAGCGTAGGTAGGGGAAACAATGAGCAGTTCTTC.

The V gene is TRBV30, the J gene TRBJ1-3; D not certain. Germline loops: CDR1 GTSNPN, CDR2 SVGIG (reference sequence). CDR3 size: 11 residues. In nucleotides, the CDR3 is TGTGGCCTAATCTCTGGAAACACCATATATTTT. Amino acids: CGLISGNTIYF.

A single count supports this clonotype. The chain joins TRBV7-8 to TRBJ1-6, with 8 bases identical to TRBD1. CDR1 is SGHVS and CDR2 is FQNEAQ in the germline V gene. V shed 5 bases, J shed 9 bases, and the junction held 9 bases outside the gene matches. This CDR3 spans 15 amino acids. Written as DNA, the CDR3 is TGTGCCAGCAGCGGCGCAGGGGGCGTTTTTTCACCCCTCCACTTT. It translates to CASSGAGGVFSPLHF.

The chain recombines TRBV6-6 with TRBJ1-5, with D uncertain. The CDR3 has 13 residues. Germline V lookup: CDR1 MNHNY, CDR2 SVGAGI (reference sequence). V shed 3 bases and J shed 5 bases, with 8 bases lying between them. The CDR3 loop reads CASSYKGDQPQHF. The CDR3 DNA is TGTGCCAGCAGTTATAAGGGAGATCAGCCCCAGCATTTT.

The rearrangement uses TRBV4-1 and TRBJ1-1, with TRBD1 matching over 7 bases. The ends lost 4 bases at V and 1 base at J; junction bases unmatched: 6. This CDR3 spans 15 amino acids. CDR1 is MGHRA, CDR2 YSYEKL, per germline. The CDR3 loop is CASSLVQGTNTEAFF. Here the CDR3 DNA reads TGCGCCAGCAGCCTGGTACAGGGGACGAACACTGAAGCTTTCTTT.

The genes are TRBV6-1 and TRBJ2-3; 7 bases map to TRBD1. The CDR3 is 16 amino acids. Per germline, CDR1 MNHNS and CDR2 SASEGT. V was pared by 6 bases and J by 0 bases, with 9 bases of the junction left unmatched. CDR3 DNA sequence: TGTGCCAGCAGCCCAATTGGCAGGGGGAGCACAGATACGCAGTATTTT. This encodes CASSPIGRGSTDTQYF.

In DNA form, the CDR3 reads TGCGCCAGCAGCCAAGACTGGGGGCTCACAGGGGGCGCGAATGGCTACACCTTC. Its protein product is CASSQDWGLTGGANGYTF. J is TRBJ1-2 and V is TRBV4-3; 9 bases match TRBD1. The length of the CDR3 is 18 residues. Germline-derived CDR1 and CDR2 are LGHNA and YSLEER. V shed 0 bases, J shed 6 bases, and the junction held 14 bases outside the gene matches.

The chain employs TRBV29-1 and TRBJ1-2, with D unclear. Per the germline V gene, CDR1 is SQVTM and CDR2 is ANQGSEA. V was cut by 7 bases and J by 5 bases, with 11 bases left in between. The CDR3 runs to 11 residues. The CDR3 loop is CSAFAQYGYTF. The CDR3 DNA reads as TGCAGCGCCTTCGCCCAGTATGGCTACACCTTC. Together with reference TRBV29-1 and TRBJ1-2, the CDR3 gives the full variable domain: SAVISQKPSRDICQRGTSLTIQCQVDSQVTMMFWYRQQPGQSLTLIATANQGSEATYESGFVIDKFPISRPNLTFSTLTVSNMSPEDSSIYLCSAFAQYGYTFGSGTRLTVV.

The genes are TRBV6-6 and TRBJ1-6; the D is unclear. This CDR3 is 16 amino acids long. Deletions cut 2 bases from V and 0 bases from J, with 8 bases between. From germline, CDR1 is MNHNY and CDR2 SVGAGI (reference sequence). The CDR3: CASSYPPSSYNSPLHF. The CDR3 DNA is TGTGCCAGCAGTTACCCACCTAGCTCCTATAATTCACCCCTCCACTTT.

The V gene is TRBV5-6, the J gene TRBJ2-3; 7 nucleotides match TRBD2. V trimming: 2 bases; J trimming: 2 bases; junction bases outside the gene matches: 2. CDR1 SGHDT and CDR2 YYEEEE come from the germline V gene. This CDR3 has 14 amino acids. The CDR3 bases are TGTGCCAGCAGCTTCGGGGACTACACAGATACGCAGTATTTT. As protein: CASSFGDYTDTQYF.